In this sample, the clone carrying this T cell receptor (beta chain) turned up many times. What it binds is unknown. Donors uniformly comprised healthy Caucasians. This sample was taken from a study of identical twins. The study, taken as a whole, reports: High-abundance cord blood beta clonotypes had fewer insertions; memory repertoires showed none.

Germline loops: CDR1 SNHLY, CDR2 FYNNEI. The CDR3 contains 16 residues. V lost 7 bases, J lost 8 bases, and 15 bases stayed unmatched. One entry per CDR3 protein, called by TCRdb with MiXCR from the 5' RACE reads. Of around 450,000 distinct CDR3 sequences listed, 12% to 15% were seen once; the top ten hold around 0.57%. These same data were also listed under a study on yellow fever vaccine responses in identical twins. That publication notes: Twins' vaccine T cell responses reportedly seemed partly convergent and partly personalized.

The chain has TRBV2 and TRBJ2-4, with 9 nucleotides matching TRBD2. The source is a woman under 30 in good health. Sequencing input: CD4+ T cells sorted from blood. Here the CDR3 reads CASKQASGISGYIQYF. The CDR3 coding sequence is TGTGCCAGCAAGCAAGCTAGCGGGATAAGTGGATACATTCAGTACTTC.